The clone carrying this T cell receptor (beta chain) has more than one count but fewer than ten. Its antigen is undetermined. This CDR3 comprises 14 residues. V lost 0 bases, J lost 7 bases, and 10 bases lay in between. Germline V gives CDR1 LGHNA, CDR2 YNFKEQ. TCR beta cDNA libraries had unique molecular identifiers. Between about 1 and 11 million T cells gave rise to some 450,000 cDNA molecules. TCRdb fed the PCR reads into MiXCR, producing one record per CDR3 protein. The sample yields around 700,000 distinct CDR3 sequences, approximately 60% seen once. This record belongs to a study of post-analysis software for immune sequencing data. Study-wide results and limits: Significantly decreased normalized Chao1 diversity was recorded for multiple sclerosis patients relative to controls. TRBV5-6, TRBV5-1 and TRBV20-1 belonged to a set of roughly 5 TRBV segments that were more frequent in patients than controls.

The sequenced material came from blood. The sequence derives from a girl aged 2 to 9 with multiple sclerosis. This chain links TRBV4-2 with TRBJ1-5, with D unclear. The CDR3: CASSQDPGNQPQHF. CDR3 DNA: TGTGCCAGCAGCCAAGATCCCGGGAACCAGCCCCAGCATTTT.